The rows below give T cell receptor beta chains drawn from one sample of a study of T-cell reconstitution after alpha-beta-depleted transplantation in children. TCRdb re-called the PCR reads through MiXCR, storing one row per CDR3 protein. This sample has a few hundred thousand distinct CDR3 sequences, with roughly 13% found just once. The specimen comprised PBMCs, mostly from graft donor cells, sampled 360 days after TCRalphabeta/CD19-depleted stem cell transplant. The receptors stem from a male patient younger than 18 who had a stem cell transplant for acute myeloid leukemia, so the T cells may come from the graft donor. Both conserved end residues are part of each CDR3. The D gene is left open where the match is weak. Expanded clones are given a class, and other clones once, few, many or no size at all.

len	v_gene	d_gene	j_gene	abundance	CDR3nt	CDR3aa
18	TRBV5-1	.	TRBJ2-6	.	TGCGCCAGCAGCTTGTCCGCTGGAGGGACCTCTGGGGCCAACGTCCTGACTTTC	CASSLSAGGTSGANVLTF
17	TRBV28	.	TRBJ1-1	few	TGTGCCAGCAGTTTTAGGGGGACGGGCTCCATGAACACTGAAGCTTTCTTT	CASSFRGTGSMNTEAFF
17	TRBV7-3	TRBD2	TRBJ2-2	many	TGTGCCAGCAGCTCGGGACTAGCGGGCGCCCGTGCCGGGGAGCTGTTTTTT	CASSSGLAGARAGELFF
15	TRBV28	.	TRBJ2-7	.	TGTGCCAGCAGTTTATCGGGGTTTAGCTCCTACGAGCAGTACTTC	CASSLSGFSSYEQYF
15	TRBV29-1	TRBD2	TRBJ2-1	.	TGCAGCGTCTTGCTACTAGCGGGGGTTTACAATGAGCAGTTCTTC	CSVLLLAGVYNEQFF
15	TRBV7-3	.	TRBJ2-1	few	TGTGCCAGCAGCTTAATAGGGGCGAAACCGGGGGAGCAGTTCTTC	CASSLIGAKPGEQFF
16	TRBV7-2	.	TRBJ2-1	many	TGTGCCAGCAGCTTACCTCGCGGCCGCTCCTACAATGAGCAGTTCTTC	CASSLPRGRSYNEQFF
18	TRBV4-2	TRBD1	TRBJ2-3	.	TGTGCCAGCAGCCATCCTTCAACCGGGACAGGGGGCACAGATACGCAGTATTTT	CASSHPSTGTGGTDTQYF
12	TRBV14	.	TRBJ2-1	few	TGTGCCAGCAGCCAAGGGCTTCCCCCCCAGTTCTTC	CASSQGLPPQFF
11	TRBV29-1	.	TRBJ2-7	many	TGCAGCGTTGAAGTGGCATACGAGCAGTACTTC	CSVEVAYEQYF
18	TRBV29-1	TRBD2	TRBJ2-4	many	TGCAGCGTTGTATCTGTGAGCGGGAGAGGGGTAGCCAAAAACATTCAGTACTTC	CSVVSVSGRGVAKNIQYF
15	TRBV20-1	TRBD2	TRBJ2-7	.	TGCAGTGCTAGAGGGGGGACTAGCGGCTCCTACGAGCAGTACTTC	CSARGGTSGSYEQYF
18	TRBV12-3/TRBV12-4	TRBD1	TRBJ2-5	.	TGTGCCAGCAGTTCGGCAGGGGGCAAGGGAGTTAGGAGGTTCACCCAGTACTTC	CASSSAGGKGVRRFTQYF
14	TRBV28	.	TRBJ2-7	.	TGTGCCAGCAGCGAGCACGGGTCGGGGAGCGAGCAGTACTTC	CASSEHGSGSEQYF
17	TRBV7-2	TRBD1	TRBJ2-4	.	TGTGCCAGCAGCCCAGTCCGGGACAGGGTTTTCCCAAACATTCAGTACTTC	CASSPVRDRVFPNIQYF
15	TRBV25-1	.	TRBJ1-1	.	TGTGCCAGCAGTGACATCTTAGGGTTTCGGGCTGAAGCTTTCTTT	CASSDILGFRAEAFF
14	TRBV7-8	.	TRBJ2-7	many	TGTGCCAGCAGCACCCTACAGGGTAGCCACGAGCAGTACTTC	CASSTLQGSHEQYF
12	TRBV19	.	TRBJ2-1	.	TGTGCCAGTAGTATTGTCAGGGGAGTTAGTTTCTTC	CASSIVRGVSFF
13	TRBV30	.	TRBJ2-1	many	TGTGCCTGGGGGAGCAGGGTCTACAATGAGCAGTTCTTC	CAWGSRVYNEQFF
15	TRBV18	TRBD2	TRBJ2-1	.	TGTGCCAGCTCATCATTTAGCGGGAGGGACAATGAGCAGTTCTTC	CASSSFSGRDNEQFF
15	TRBV7-9	TRBD1	TRBJ1-4	.	TGTGCCAGCAGCTTAGCGACAGGGGTTAATGAAAAACTGTTTTTT	CASSLATGVNEKLFF
12	TRBV29-1	.	TRBJ1-4	few	TGCAGCGCCGTGACAGTTTTTGAAAAACTGTTTTTT	CSAVTVFEKLFF
14	TRBV10-3	.	TRBJ1-4	many	TGTGCCATCAGTGACGGCCCGAAAAATGAAAAACTGTTTTTT	CAISDGPKNEKLFF
15	TRBV5-1	.	TRBJ2-3	few	TGCGCCAGCAGCTTGTCGGATCTCGGGGCAGATACGCAGTATTTT	CASSLSDLGADTQYF
16	TRBV28	.	TRBJ2-2	.	TGTGCCAGCAGTTTCCCCCCCCGAGCGGACACCGGGGAGCTGTTTTTT	CASSFPPRADTGELFF
18	TRBV5-5	TRBD2	TRBJ2-2	.	TGTGCCAGCAGCTTGGGGTCCCTAGCGGGAGTTCACACCGGGGAGCTGTTTTTT	CASSLGSLAGVHTGELFF
17	TRBV7-2	.	TRBJ2-3	.	TGTGCCAGCAGCTTATGGCCCACAGGTTCTAGCACAGATACGCAGTATTTT	CASSLWPTGSSTDTQYF
19	TRBV28	.	TRBJ2-1	few	TGTGCCAGCAGTTTGTGGGACCTAGGACTAAATCACTCCTACAATGAGCAGTTCTTC	CASSLWDLGLNHSYNEQFF
18	TRBV12-3/TRBV12-4	TRBD2	TRBJ2-1	.	TGTGCCAGCAGTTTGGGCCTCGGACTAGCGGGACCCTACAATGAGCAGTTCTTC	CASSLGLGLAGPYNEQFF